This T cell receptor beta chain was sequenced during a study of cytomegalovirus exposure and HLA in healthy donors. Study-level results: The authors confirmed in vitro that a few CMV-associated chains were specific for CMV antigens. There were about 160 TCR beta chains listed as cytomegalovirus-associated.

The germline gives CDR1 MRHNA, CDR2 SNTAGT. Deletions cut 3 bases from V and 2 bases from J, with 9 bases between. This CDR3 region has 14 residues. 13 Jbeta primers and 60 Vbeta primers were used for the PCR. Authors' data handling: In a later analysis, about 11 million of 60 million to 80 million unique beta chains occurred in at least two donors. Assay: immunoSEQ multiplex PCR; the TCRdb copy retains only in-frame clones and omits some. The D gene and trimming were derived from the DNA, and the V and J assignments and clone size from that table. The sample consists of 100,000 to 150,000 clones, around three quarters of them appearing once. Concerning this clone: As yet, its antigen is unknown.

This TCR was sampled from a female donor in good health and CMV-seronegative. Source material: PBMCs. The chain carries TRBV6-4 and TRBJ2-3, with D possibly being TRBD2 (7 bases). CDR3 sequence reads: CASSEGGHTDTQYF. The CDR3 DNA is TGTGCCAGCAGTGAGGGGGGGCACACAGATACGCAGTATTTT.